This is a list of T cell receptor beta chains from one sample in a study of T cell responses to AZD1222 COVID-19 vaccine. Repertoires were generated with immunoSEQ multiplex PCR, while TCRdb's copy carries only in-frame clones and drops some. The profile shows 120,000 or so clones, roughly 90% of them singletons. The sequencing used peripheral blood, collected on day 0 of AZD1222 vaccination. The source is an adult in good health. Both conserved end residues are part of each CDR3. The order of the fields is D gene, V gene, CDR3 length, clone size, J gene, CDR3 DNA, CDR3 protein. D genes are given only for firm matches. Not every row has a clone size; where given, it reads once, few, many or a size class.

>NA|TRBV3-1/TRBV3-2|13|few|TRBJ1-5
TGTGCCAGCAGCCAATTCAACGGTCAGCCCCAGCATTTT
CASSQFNGQPQHF
>NA|TRBV6-4|15|NA|TRBJ2-2
TGTGCCAGCAGTGACAGGCCGGGGAACACCGGGGAGCTGTTTTTT
CASSDRPGNTGELFF
>TRBD2|TRBV27|14|NA|TRBJ2-1
TGTGCCAGCAGCGCCACGCAAGGAGCGGGGGAGCAGTTCTTC
CASSATQGAGEQFF
>NA|TRBV27|14|few|TRBJ1-1
TGTGCCAGCAGTGACCCCGGGGGTCGCCCTGAAGCTTTCTTT
CASSDPGGRPEAFF
>NA|TRBV5-1|16|once|TRBJ1-1
TGCGCCAGCAGCTTGGCCGGGGGGGCCGGTAACACTGAAGCTTTCTTT
CASSLAGGAGNTEAFF
>NA|TRBV6-4|10|NA|TRBJ2-5
TGTGCCAGCAGGAGTGAGACCCAGTACTTC
CASRSETQYF
>NA|TRBV11-2|15|NA|TRBJ2-1
TGTGCCAGCAGCTCAGTCCGGGGTTCCTACAATGAGCAGTTCTTC
CASSSVRGSYNEQFF
>TRBD1|TRBV19|14|NA|TRBJ1-1
TGTGCCAGTACCATGACAGGGATGAACACTGAAGCTTTCTTT
CASTMTGMNTEAFF
>NA|TRBV5-4|16|NA|TRBJ1-1
TGTGCCAGCAGCTACGGACCCTTCCGGGGCAACACTGAAGCTTTCTTT
CASSYGPFRGNTEAFF
>TRBD2|TRBV3-1/TRBV3-2|16|NA|TRBJ2-7
TGTGCCAGCAGCCCTCCCGGGACTAGCGGGACAGGAGAGCAGTACTTC
CASSPPGTSGTGEQYF
>NA|TRBV11-2|12|NA|TRBJ1-1
TGTGCCAGCAGCGAAATACGGACTGAAGCTTTCTTT
CASSEIRTEAFF
>TRBD2|TRBV3-1/TRBV3-2|17|NA|TRBJ2-5
TGTGCCAGCAGCCAAGGCGGGACTAGCGGGAGACAAGAGACCCAGTACTTC
CASSQGGTSGRQETQYF
>NA|TRBV4-3|16|few|TRBJ2-6
TGCGCCAGCAGCCCGAAGTCCGGCTCTGGGGCCAACGTCCTGACTTTC
CASSPKSGSGANVLTF
>NA|TRBV4-2|13|once|TRBJ2-1
TGTGCCAGCAGCCAGAGCTTTGGGGGGGAGCAGTTCTTC
CASSQSFGGEQFF
>NA|TRBV29-1|12|NA|TRBJ2-5
TGCAGCGTTGCCGGGTACCAAGAGACCCAGTACTTC
CSVAGYQETQYF
>NA|TRBV24-1|13|NA|TRBJ2-5
TGTGCCACCAGTGATTCGATCATCCAGACCCAGTACTTC
CATSDSIIQTQYF
>NA|TRBV29-1|13|NA|TRBJ1-5
TGCAGCGTTAAGGACAGCCAGGAATCGACCCAGCATTTT
CSVKDSQESTQHF
>NA|TRBV5-1|16|NA|TRBJ2-3
TGCGCCAGCAGCCCCCAGACAAGGGGTTGGACAGATACGCAGTATTTT
CASSPQTRGWTDTQYF
>NA|TRBV19|14|few|TRBJ1-6
TGTGCCAGTAGTGTCGGGATTCATAATTCACCCCTCCACTTT
CASSVGIHNSPLHF
>NA|TRBV5-1|13|NA|TRBJ1-3
TGCGCAAGCAGGGAGGCGTCTGGAAACACCATATATTTT
CASREASGNTIYF
>TRBD1|TRBV28|16|NA|TRBJ2-7
TGTGCCAGCACTAATCTTCGACAGGGACAAACCTACGAGCAGTACTTC
CASTNLRQGQTYEQYF
>NA|TRBV4-2|15|once|TRBJ2-6
TGTGCCAGCAGCCAAGGAAAATCTGGGGCCAACGTCCTGACTTTC
CASSQGKSGANVLTF